These T cell receptor beta chains were read from a single sample in a study of blood T cell repertoires in COVID-19. Repertoires were generated with immunoSEQ multiplex PCR, while TCRdb's copy carries only in-frame clones and drops some. In the table there are over 45,000 clones, 87% of which are singletons. Sample: peripheral blood. The receptors were gathered from a man in his forties or fifties with active COVID-19. CDR3s include the opening cysteine and the closing phenylalanine or tryptophan. A D gene is named only where the DNA matches it firmly. Not every row has a clone size; where given, it reads once, few, many or a size class.

once	-	TRBV6-2/TRBV6-3	TRBJ2-7	TGTGCCAGCAGCCGGACAGCACCCTACGAGCAGTACTTC	CASSRTAPYEQYF
-	-	TRBV27	TRBJ2-1	TGTGCCAGCAGTATACCAGGTTACAATGAGCAGTTCTTC	CASSIPGYNEQFF
-	-	TRBV5-8	TRBJ1-1	TGTGCCAGCAGCTTGGGACAGATCATGAACACTGAAGCTTTCTTT	CASSLGQIMNTEAFF
-	-	TRBV19	TRBJ2-3	TGTGCCAGTAGTATAGAAGGGGCCGCCTGGACAGATACGCAGTATTTT	CASSIEGAAWTDTQYF
-	-	TRBV30	TRBJ2-1	TGTGCCTGCCTAGGAGACAATGAGCAGTTCTTC	CACLGDNEQFF
few	TRBD1	TRBV20-1	TRBJ1-5	TGCAGTGCTAGTGACAGGGGGAAACAGCCCCAGCATTTT	CSASDRGKQPQHF
-	TRBD2	TRBV23-1	TRBJ2-5	TGCGCCAGCAGTCATCGATCAAGCGGGAGCGTCGGAGAGACCCAGTACTTC	CASSHRSSGSVGETQYF
-	-	TRBV6-1	TRBJ1-2	TGTGCCAGCAGTCACTGGGAGGAGGATGGCTACACCTTC	CASSHWEEDGYTF
-	-	TRBV11-2	TRBJ1-1	TGTGCCAGCAGCTTAGGCGGAGGGAAGAGGGCTGAAGCTTTCTTT	CASSLGGGKRAEAFF
few	-	TRBV5-4	TRBJ1-2	TGTGCCAGCAGCTTGGACGGGGGAGATTGGTATGGCTACACCTTC	CASSLDGGDWYGYTF
once	TRBD2	TRBV7-2	TRBJ2-5	TGTGCCAGCAGCTCTCGACTAGCGGGGGGGCCAGAGACCCAGTACTTC	CASSSRLAGGPETQYF
-	TRBD2	TRBV2	TRBJ2-5	TGTGCCAGCAGTGCTTCAGCGGGGGGCGGAGAGACCCAGTACTTC	CASSASAGGGETQYF
-	-	TRBV4-2	TRBJ1-2	TGTGCCAGCAGCCAAGATCTCTCGGGACATTATGGCTACACCTTC	CASSQDLSGHYGYTF
-	TRBD2	TRBV27	TRBJ2-7	TGTGCCAGCAGTTTAGAACTAGCGGGAGACGAGCAGTACTTC	CASSLELAGDEQYF
-	-	TRBV6-6	TRBJ1-4	TGTGCCAGCAGTCACGGGAGCCGTGAGGTCGCTAATGAAAAACTGTTTTTT	CASSHGSREVANEKLFF
-	-	TRBV14	TRBJ2-3	TGTGCCAGCAGCCAAGTGCGGTCATGGGGCTCAGATACGCAGTATTTT	CASSQVRSWGSDTQYF
-	TRBD2	TRBV6-1	TRBJ2-5	TGTGCCAGCAGTGATGCGGGGGGTCCCCAAGAGACCCAGTACTTC	CASSDAGGPQETQYF
-	-	TRBV7-9	TRBJ1-1	TGTGCCAGCAGCTTAGACCGGGACAAAGCTTTCTTT	CASSLDRDKAFF
-	-	TRBV28	TRBJ2-7	TGTGCCAGCAGTACGGACAGCGCCCTATACGAGCAGTACTTC	CASSTDSALYEQYF
-	-	TRBV19	TRBJ2-5	TGTGCCACGAGTGCTAGCGACCAAGAGACCCAGTACTTC	CATSASDQETQYF
-	TRBD2	TRBV6-2/TRBV6-3	TRBJ2-2	TGTGCCAGCAGTCCCCGGGGGACTAGCCCCACCGGGGAGCTGTTTTTT	CASSPRGTSPTGELFF
-	TRBD2	TRBV6-6	TRBJ2-3	TGTGCCAGCAGTCCAGCGGGGGTTCAAGATACGCAGTATTTT	CASSPAGVQDTQYF
-	-	TRBV7-9	TRBJ1-6	TGTGCCAGCAGCCTGGAGGGATATAATTCACCCCTCCACTTT	CASSLEGYNSPLHF
-	TRBD1	TRBV19	TRBJ2-2	TGTGCCACCGTCCCGCAGGGGGCGGGCGGGGAGCTGTTTTTT	CATVPQGAGGELFF
-	-	TRBV6-1	TRBJ1-1	TGTGCCAGCAGTGAGGGCTTCACTGAAGCTTTCTTT	CASSEGFTEAFF
-	-	TRBV3-1/TRBV3-2	TRBJ1-5	TGTGCCAGCAGCTACAGAGTAAATCAGCCCCAGCATTTT	CASSYRVNQPQHF
-	-	TRBV9	TRBJ2-2	TGTGCCAGCAGCGTAAATCCACAATCTACCGGGGAGCTGTTTTTT	CASSVNPQSTGELFF
-	-	TRBV5-1	TRBJ2-7	TGCGCCAGCAGCTTGTCGTACAGAATCTACGAGCAGTACTTC	CASSLSYRIYEQYF
-	TRBD2	TRBV4-1	TRBJ2-5	TGCGCCAGCAGCCAGGGACTAGCGGGAGGACTGCAAGAGACCCAGTACTTC	CASSQGLAGGLQETQYF
-	-	TRBV5-4	TRBJ2-1	TGTGCCAGCAGCTTGGGTCTAGCCTCTTACAATGAGCAGTTCTTC	CASSLGLASYNEQFF
-	-	TRBV6-5	TRBJ1-2	TGTGCCAGCAGTTACGGCGGAGCTAACTATGGCTACACCTTC	CASSYGGANYGYTF
-	TRBD2	TRBV29-1	TRBJ2-3	TGCAGCGTAGCGACTAGCGGGGTTGGGGATACGCAGTATTTT	CSVATSGVGDTQYF
-	TRBD1	TRBV6-5	TRBJ1-5	TGTGCCAGCAGTTCGACAGGGAGTGGCAATCAGCCCCAGCATTTT	CASSSTGSGNQPQHF
-	-	TRBV29-1	TRBJ1-2	TGCAGCGCCTACGAGGGAAGCTACACCTTC	CSAYEGSYTF
few	TRBD1	TRBV11-3	TRBJ2-7	TGTGCCAGCAGAGGGGGCGACTACGAGCAGTACTTC	CASRGGDYEQYF
-	-	TRBV7-2	TRBJ2-7	TGTGCCAGCAGCCGGGTGGCAGGGGCGAACGAGCAGTACTTC	CASSRVAGANEQYF
-	TRBD2	TRBV6-4	TRBJ2-1	TGTGCCAGCAGTGACTCTCTAGCGGGAGGGGAGCACAATGAGCAGTTCTTC	CASSDSLAGGEHNEQFF
-	TRBD1	TRBV5-1	TRBJ1-3	TGCGCCAGCGCCGAACAGGGGTGGGGGAACACCATATATTTT	CASAEQGWGNTIYF
-	-	TRBV5-1	TRBJ1-3	TGCGCCAGCAGCTTGCAGGAGGGGACCATCTCTGGAAACACCATATATTTT	CASSLQEGTISGNTIYF
-	TRBD2	TRBV4-3	TRBJ2-5	TGCGCCAGCAGCCAAGAGGGCGGGGGGGCCCGAGAGACCCAGTACTTC	CASSQEGGGARETQYF
-	TRBD1	TRBV27	TRBJ1-2	TGTGCCAGCAGCCCAAAGGGCCTAGGGGGCGGAGGCTACACCTTC	CASSPKGLGGGGYTF
-	TRBD1	TRBV30	TRBJ2-2	TGTGCCTGGAGTCGGGACAGGGGGAACACCGGGGAGCTGTTTTTT	CAWSRDRGNTGELFF
-	-	TRBV7-9	TRBJ1-2	TGTGCCAGCACCGACGCAGGGGCAGGTGGTGGCTACACCTTC	CASTDAGAGGGYTF